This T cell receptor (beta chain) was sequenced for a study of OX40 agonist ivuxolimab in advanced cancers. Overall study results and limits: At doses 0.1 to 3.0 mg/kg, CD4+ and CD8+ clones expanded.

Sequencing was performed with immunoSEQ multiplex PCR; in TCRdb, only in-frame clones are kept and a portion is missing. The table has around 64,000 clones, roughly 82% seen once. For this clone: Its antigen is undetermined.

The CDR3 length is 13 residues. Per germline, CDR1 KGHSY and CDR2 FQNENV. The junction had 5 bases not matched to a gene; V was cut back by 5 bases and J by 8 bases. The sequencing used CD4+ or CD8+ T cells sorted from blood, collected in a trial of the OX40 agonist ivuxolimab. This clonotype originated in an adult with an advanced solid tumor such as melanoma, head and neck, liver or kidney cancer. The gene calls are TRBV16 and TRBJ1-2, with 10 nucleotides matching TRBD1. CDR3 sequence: CASSSDRGLGYTF. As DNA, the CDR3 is TGTGCCAGCAGCTCAGACAGGGGGCTGGGCTACACCTTC.